The rows below give T cell receptor beta chains drawn from one sample of a study of shared clonotypes between healthy human individuals. The method was immunoSEQ multiplex PCR; TCRdb's version includes in-frame clones alone and lacks a portion of them. This sample has about 1.1 million clones, with roughly 80% found just once. The specimen was memory CD4+ T cells from PBMCs. These receptors all stem from a man between 18 and 35 years old in good health. Some clones in this sample may be carry-over from other donors' samples. Both conserved end residues are part of each CDR3. The order of the fields is clone size, J gene, V gene, D gene, CDR3 protein, CDR3 DNA. A D gene is named only where the DNA matches it firmly. Size is omitted from some rows. Given values are once, few, many or a class for expanded clones.

- TRBJ2-7 TRBV19 - CASSKLDRTPPEQYF TGTGCCAGTAGTAAACTAGACCGGACGCCACCTGAGCAGTACTTC
- TRBJ1-5 TRBV28 - CASRNTGTYQPQHF TGTGCCAGCAGGAACACAGGGACTTATCAGCCCCAGCATTTT
- TRBJ1-1 TRBV28 - CASRGSGDEAFF TGTGCCAGCAGGGGGTCGGGCGATGAAGCTTTCTTT
- TRBJ2-5 TRBV10-2 - CASSVVTPQETQYF TGCGCCAGCAGTGTAGTGACTCCACAAGAGACCCAGTACTTC
- TRBJ2-5 TRBV28 TRBD1 CASSSGTAQETQYF TGTGCCAGCAGTTCCGGGACAGCTCAAGAGACCCAGTACTTC
- TRBJ1-2 TRBV5-5 TRBD1 CASSWGQSYGYTF TGTGCCAGCAGCTGGGGACAGAGCTATGGCTACACCTTC
many TRBJ2-6 TRBV30 - CAWTGASSGANVLTF TGTGCCTGGACAGGGGCGAGCTCTGGGGCCAACGTCCTGACTTTC
- TRBJ1-1 TRBV29-1 - CSARRRDSMNTEAFF TGCAGCGCCCGACGGCGCGACTCTATGAACACTGAAGCTTTCTTT
- TRBJ2-5 TRBV2 - CASSTVIGRETQYF TGTGCCAGCAGTACGGTTATTGGACGAGAGACCCAGTACTTC
once TRBJ2-2 TRBV4-1 TRBD2 CASSPLTSGRDTGELFF TGCGCCAGCAGCCCCCTGACTAGCGGGAGGGACACCGGGGAGCTGTTTTTT
- TRBJ1-5 TRBV29-1 - CSVGAENQPQHF TGCAGCGTTGGTGCGGAGAATCAGCCCCAGCATTTT
- TRBJ1-2 TRBV5-1 - CASSVAGAFGYTF TGCGCCAGCAGCGTGGCGGGGGCATTTGGCTACACCTTC
- TRBJ1-2 TRBV15 TRBD1 CATSSRQGAWGYTF TGTGCCACCAGCAGTAGACAGGGGGCGTGGGGCTACACCTTC
- TRBJ1-5 TRBV19 - CASSIRESQPQHF TGTGCCAGTAGTATACGGGAGTCTCAGCCCCAGCATTTT
- TRBJ1-1 TRBV5-4 TRBD1 CASRQPGTGFTEAFF TGTGCCAGCAGGCAGCCCGGGACAGGTTTCACTGAAGCTTTCTTT
- TRBJ1-5 TRBV15 - CATSRDDTRGQPQHF TGTGCCACCAGCAGAGACGACACCCGGGGTCAGCCCCAGCATTTT
- TRBJ2-2 TRBV5-5 TRBD1 CASTPLGTGINTGELFF TGTGCCAGCACCCCCTTAGGGACAGGGATTAACACCGGGGAGCTGTTTTTT
- TRBJ1-1 TRBV4-1 TRBD1 CASSPGADRGWRAFF TGCGCCAGCAGCCCAGGGGCGGACAGGGGGTGGAGAGCTTTCTTT
few TRBJ2-7 TRBV6-6 TRBD2 CASSSDFSGGYEQYF TGTGCCAGCAGTTCTGACTTTAGCGGGGGCTACGAGCAGTACTTC
- TRBJ1-1 TRBV2 - CASSEPWGVTEAFF TGTGCCAGCAGTGAACCCTGGGGGGTCACTGAAGCTTTCTTT